Following are 16 T cell receptor beta chains from one sample sequenced in a study of blood T cell repertoires in COVID-19. Only in-frame clones appear in the TCRdb table, and some are missing; sequencing was by immunoSEQ multiplex PCR. The data contain about 310,000 clones, approximately 85% of them singletons. Sequences were obtained from PBMCs or T cells enriched from blood (not recorded which). Source of these receptors: a man aged 25 to 40 who had recovered from COVID-19.

CDR3 DNA: TGTGCCAGCTACGGACAAGGTCGGATCACTGAAGCTTTCTTT. This encodes CASYGQGRITEAFF. J is TRBJ1-1 and V is TRBV28, with D possibly TRBD1 on 5 matching bases. The germline V and J ends were trimmed by 8 bases and 4 bases, with 17 bases remaining between them. This CDR3 contains 14 residues. Germline-derived CDR1 and CDR2 are MDHEN and SYDVKM.

The chain recombines TRBV2 with TRBJ2-1, with TRBD2 matching 9 bases. Germline lookup yields CDR1 SNHLY and CDR2 FYNNEI. V gave up 8 bases and J gave up 7 bases; unmatched junction bases: 6. The CDR3 covers 13 residues. CDR3 sequence: CASEGSGGNEQFF. DNA of the CDR3: TGTGCCAGCGAGGGTAGCGGGGGAAATGAGCAGTTCTTC. Full variable domain (rest looked up from reference TRBV2 and TRBJ2-1): EPEVTQTPSHQVTQMGQEVILRCVPISNHLYFYWYRQILGQKVEFLVSFYNNEISEKSEIFDDQFSVERPDGSNFTLKIRSTKLEDSAMYFCASEGSGGNEQFFGPGTRLTVL.

The chain links TRBV6-2 or TRBV6-3 to TRBJ2-7, with D unclear. CDR1 is MNHEY, CDR2 SVGEGT, per germline. Trimming took off 0 bases at V and 0 bases at J, with 9 bases between the two ends. This CDR3 contains 15 residues. The CDR3 spells CASSYSERSSYEQYF. CDR3 bases: TGTGCCAGCAGTTACTCCGAAAGGAGCTCCTACGAGCAGTACTTC.

The chain recombines TRBV4-3 with TRBJ2-3; D not certain. The V gene lost 0 bases and the J gene lost 7 bases, with 8 bases spanning the gap. Per germline, CDR1 LGHNA and CDR2 YSLEER. The CDR3 has 13 amino acids. CDR3 in amino acids: CASSQDGTNTQYF. CDR3 bases: TGCGCCAGCAGCCAAGATGGCACGAATACGCAGTATTTT.

This chain links TRBV13 with TRBJ2-5; 12 nucleotides match TRBD1. V lost 5 bases, J lost 6 bases, and 10 bases stayed unmatched. This CDR3 has 16 amino acids. CDR1 and CDR2 (germline): PRHDT, FYEKMQ (reference sequence). The CDR3 protein is CASSTTGTGGSKTQYF. The CDR3 nucleotides are TGTGCCAGCAGCACAACCGGGACAGGGGGCTCGAAGACCCAGTACTTC.

This rearrangement joins TRBV9 to TRBJ1-2; 10 positions match TRBD1. V gave up 3 bases and J gave up 3 bases; unmatched junction bases: 5. The CDR3 runs 15 residues. The germline CDR1 and CDR2 sequences are SGDLS and YYNGEE. The chain's CDR3 is CASSERDRGDYGYTF. CDR3 in DNA: TGTGCCAGCAGCGAACGGGACAGGGGTGACTATGGCTACACCTTC.

This chain connects TRBV10-3 to TRBJ2-6; 12 nucleotides agree with TRBD1. CDR3 length equals 16 residues. Germline CDR1 reads ENHRY; CDR2 reads SYGVKD. Losses at the gene ends were 9 bases for V and 4 bases for J; bases not matched to a gene: 7. The CDR3 region has the DNA TGTGCCATTCGGGGACAGGGGGCTATAGGGGCCAACGTCCTGACTTTC. It encodes CAIRGQGAIGANVLTF.

The chain employs TRBV9 and TRBJ1-1; unclear D gene. CDR3 size: 14 residues. The germline V gene encodes CDR1 SGDLS and CDR2 YYNGEE. V lost 6 bases and J 0 bases, leaving 12 bases between the germline ends. CDR3 loop: CASTAQALNTEAFF. CDR3 bases: TGTGCCAGCACCGCGCAAGCATTGAACACTGAAGCTTTCTTT.

The rearrangement uses TRBV5-5 and TRBJ2-1; perhaps TRBD2 as D (5 bases). This CDR3 is built from 19 residues. The V gene lost 1 base and the J gene lost 4 bases, with 24 bases spanning the gap. Per the germline V gene, CDR1 is SGHKS and CDR2 is YYEKEE (reference sequence). Written as DNA, the CDR3 is TGTGCCAGCAGCTTGATCCGGTACCTAAAATCGGGGTCTTACAATGAGCAGTTCTTC. Translated: CASSLIRYLKSGSYNEQFF.

The rearrangement uses TRBV6-2 or TRBV6-3 and TRBJ1-2, with no clear D. The CDR3 consists of 15 residues. From germline, CDR1 is MNHEY and CDR2 SVGEGT. The ends were cut back, 1 base at V and 1 base at J, with 10 bases in the middle. The CDR3 DNA reads TGTGCCAGCAGTTACTTGTCCAGCGATAACTATGGCTACACCTTC. Protein product: CASSYLSSDNYGYTF.

The chain links TRBV9 to TRBJ2-7, with 12 bases lining up with TRBD2. With 0 bases clipped from V and 3 bases from J, the junction kept 4 bases outside the gene matches. The CDR3 spans 16 residues. Germline CDR1 and CDR2: SGDLS and YYNGEE. The CDR3 DNA reads as TGTGCCAGCAGCGTAGCGGCTAGCGGGGGGGTCTACGAGCAGTACTTC. Its translation: CASSVAASGGVYEQYF.

This chain links TRBV4-2 with TRBJ1-2; possible D gene TRBD1, 5 bases. The CDR3 has 11 residues. From germline, CDR1 is LGHNA and CDR2 YNFKEQ. Trimming removed 8 bases from V and 6 bases from J, with 10 bases in between. This CDR3 reads CASGDRHGYTF. The CDR3 DNA reads as TGTGCCAGCGGTGACAGACATGGCTACACCTTC.

V usage is TRBV15 and J usage is TRBJ1-2; 7 bases fit TRBD1. With V trimmed by 1 base and J by 4 bases, 6 bases remained unmatched. The germline V gene encodes CDR1 LNHNV and CDR2 YYDKDF (reference sequence). The CDR3 contains 15 residues. The CDR3 DNA follows: TGTGCCACCAGCAGAGGGGACAGTCTAACCTATGGCTACACCTTC. It yields the protein CATSRGDSLTYGYTF.

V usage is TRBV19 and J usage is TRBJ1-2, with TRBD1 as a possible D gene (5 bases). CDR3 length: 14 residues. Trimming removed 4 bases at V and 4 bases at J, with 13 bases between. Germline values: CDR1 LNHDA, CDR2 SQIVND (reference sequence). In DNA, the CDR3 is TGTGCCAGTAGTACCAGCAGGGAAGCCTATGGCTACACCTTC. This encodes CASSTSREAYGYTF. Complete variable domain (other parts from reference TRBV19 and TRBJ1-2): DGGITQSPKYLFRKEGQNVTLSCEQNLNHDAMYWYRQDPGQGLRLIYYSQIVNDFQKGDIAEGYSVSREKKESFPLTVTSAQKNPTAFYLCASSTSREAYGYTFGSGTRLTVV.

V is TRBV15 and J is TRBJ1-5, with D possibly being TRBD1 (6 bases). Trimming removed 0 bases at V and 6 bases at J, with 12 bases between. CDR3 length: 15 residues. CDR1 LNHNV and CDR2 YYDKDF come from the germline V gene (reference sequence). This chain's CDR3 is CATSRDREGVQPQHF. The CDR3 DNA is TGTGCCACCAGCAGAGACAGGGAGGGGGTTCAGCCCCAGCATTTT.

V gene TRBV4-3 combines with J gene TRBJ1-1, with 7 bases that match TRBD1. The V gene end was trimmed by 0 bases and the J gene end by 4 bases; junction bases not matched to a gene: 5. CDR3 length equals 15 residues. The germline gives CDR1 LGHNA, CDR2 YSLEER. The CDR3 reads CASSQDRQGRTEAFF. The CDR3 DNA sequence: TGCGCCAGCAGCCAAGATCGACAGGGTCGCACTGAAGCTTTCTTT.